Listed here are 22 T cell receptor beta chains from one sample, sequenced in a study of cytomegalovirus exposure and HLA in healthy donors. The study ran its PCR with 60 Vbeta and 13 Jbeta primers. Clones were sequenced by immunoSEQ multiplex PCR, and TCRdb holds only the in-frame ones, with some missing. The sample yields 130,000 to 150,000 clones, roughly 77% seen once. Material: PBMCs. These receptors all come from a female donor in good health and CMV-seronegative.

The chain has TRBV5-1 and TRBJ2-3; 12 bases line up with TRBD2. This CDR3 contains 17 residues. Germline CDR1 is SGHRS and CDR2 is YFSETQ. Trimming removed 0 bases from V and 5 bases from J; junction bases left unmatched: 7. CDR3 protein: CASSLASSGGVEDTQYF. CDR3 DNA sequence: TGCGCCAGCAGCTTGGCCTCTAGCGGGGGGGTCGAAGATACGCAGTATTTT.

This chain joins TRBV2 and TRBJ1-5, with TRBD1 matching over 8 bases. Losses at the gene ends were 6 bases for V and 7 bases for J; bases not matched to a gene: 8. Germline lookup yields CDR1 SNHLY and CDR2 FYNNEI. CDR3 length: 14 residues. The CDR3 sequence is CASRDDRGGQPQHF. The CDR3 DNA sequence: TGTGCCAGCAGGGACGACAGGGGCGGGCAGCCCCAGCATTTT.

The V call is TRBV4-3, the J call TRBJ2-5, with D tentatively TRBD2 (5 bases). CDR1 LGHNA and CDR2 YSLEER come from the germline V gene. The CDR3 is 13 residues long. Between the trimmed V and J ends, which lost 5 bases and 4 bases, there was a span of 11 bases. This CDR3 reads CASSYTRSETQYF. The CDR3 bases are TGCGCCAGCAGCTACACTAGGTCAGAGACCCAGTACTTC.

Only a few counts were recorded for this clone. This chain joins TRBV5-6 and TRBJ2-1; 8 nucleotides agree with TRBD1. Per the germline V gene, CDR1 is SGHDT and CDR2 is YYEEEE. The CDR3 totals 16 residues. The ends lost 0 bases at V and 12 bases at J; junction bases unmatched: 14. The CDR3 is CASSLGAWDRRLRQFF. The CDR3 DNA reads as TGTGCCAGCAGCTTGGGGGCTTGGGACAGGCGACTTCGGCAGTTCTTC.

A note on this clone: This specimen includes other DNA sequences encoding the same CDR3. The chain has TRBV5-1 and TRBJ2-6; D remains unclear. V was shortened by 0 bases and J by 0 bases, with 7 bases between the two germline ends. CDR3 length equals 16 residues. In germline, CDR1 is SGHRS, CDR2 YFSETQ. The CDR3 nucleotides read TGCGCCAGCAGCTTGGTTCTAAACTCTGGGGCCAACGTCCTGACTTTC. This translates into CASSLVLNSGANVLTF.

The V gene is TRBV7-2, the J gene TRBJ2-7; 8 nucleotides agree with TRBD1. The V gene's germline CDR1 is SGHTA and CDR2 FQGNSA. V was pared by 5 bases and J by 2 bases, with 5 bases of the junction left unmatched. CDR3 length equals 14 residues. This CDR3 is CASSPDRGAYEQYF. The CDR3 DNA reads as TGTGCCAGCAGCCCCGACAGGGGCGCCTACGAGCAGTACTTC.

In its sample, this clone was seen once. This chain joins TRBV5-6 and TRBJ1-2; D is unresolved. This CDR3 contains 14 residues. The ends were cut back, 0 bases at V and 1 base at J, with 7 bases in the middle. From germline, CDR1 is SGHDT and CDR2 YYEEEE. This CDR3 is CASSLVLLNYGYTF. DNA for the CDR3: TGTGCCAGCAGCTTGGTGCTACTTAACTATGGCTACACCTTC.

CDR3 region: CAWSRWDRAVTDTQYF. The CDR3 DNA is TGTGCCTGGAGTCGATGGGACAGGGCCGTCACAGATACGCAGTATTTT. The genes are TRBV30 and TRBJ2-3, with 9 bases matching TRBD1. CDR3 length: 16 residues. V shed 2 bases and J 2 bases; nucleotides not matched to a gene: 8. Germline CDR1 GTSNPN, CDR2 SVGIG (reference sequence).

The V call is TRBV4-3, the J call TRBJ1-2; D might be TRBD1 (5 bases). In germline, CDR1 is LGHNA, CDR2 YSLEER. Trimming stripped 4 bases from V and 6 bases from J, with 12 bases between. The CDR3 extends over 13 amino acids. The CDR3, as DNA: TGCGCCAGCAGCCCAGGACAAAGAGATGGCTACACCTTC. This gives the protein CASSPGQRDGYTF.

J is TRBJ2-7 and V is TRBV21-1; the D segment call TRBD2 is taken from the table without a DNA check. TRBV21-1 is labeled a pseudogene. The CDR3 has 14 residues. The CDR3 reads CASSTPAGRGEQYF. CDR3 DNA sequence: TGTGCCAGCAGCACGCCGGCAGGGAGGGGCGAGCAGTACTTC.

As DNA, the CDR3 is TGTGCCAGCAGCTCAAACCCGGGACAGGGGGCGTCCTACGAGCAGTACTTC. Protein: CASSSNPGQGASYEQYF. This chain joins TRBV5-4 and TRBJ2-7; the match to TRBD1 covers 12 bases. Germline V gene sequence: CDR1 SGHNT, CDR2 YYREEE (reference sequence). V dropped 3 bases and J dropped 1; count of bases not matched to a gene: 8. The CDR3 is 17 amino acids. Based on the CDR3 plus reference TRBV5-4 and TRBJ2-7, the full variable domain is ETGVTQSPTHLIKTRGQQVTLRCSSQSGHNTVSWYQQALGQGPQFIFQYYREEENGRGNFPPRFSGLQFPNYSSELNVNALELDDSALYLCASSSNPGQGASYEQYFGPGTRLTVT.

The CDR3, as DNA: TGTGCCAGCAGCGCAGGGGGCGGGAATGGCTACACCTTC. This encodes CASSAGGGNGYTF. The V and J genes are TRBV5-4 and TRBJ1-2; 8 bases line up with TRBD1. The V gene's germline CDR1 is SGHNT and CDR2 YYREEE (reference sequence). V shed 4 bases, J shed 6 bases, and the junction held 5 bases outside the gene matches. The CDR3 extends over 13 amino acids.

This clone was seen only once. This chain connects TRBV12-2 to TRBJ1-4; the D call TRBD1 from the table was never checked on the DNA. TRBV12-2 is assigned pseudogene status. CDR3 length: 16 amino acids. In nucleotides, the CDR3 is TGTGCAAGTCGCCAGGGCCTCAGGGACAGTGTGCCAAAACTGTTTTTT. Amino acid sequence: CASRQGLRDSVPKLFF.

The chain links TRBV5-1 to TRBJ2-2; the D is unclear. The CDR3 totals 13 residues. The V end was cut by 0 bases, the J end by 4 bases, with 4 bases between. Per germline, CDR1 SGHRS and CDR2 YFSETQ. This CDR3 reads CASSLGATGELFF. The CDR3 DNA reads TGCGCCAGCAGCTTGGGGGCCACCGGGGAGCTGTTTTTT. The whole variable domain, remainder taken from reference TRBV5-1 and TRBJ2-2, is KAGVTQTPRYLIKTRGQQVTLSCSPISGHRSVSWYQQTPGQGLQFLFEYFSETQRNKGNFPGRFSGRQFSNSRSEMNVSTLELGDSALYLCASSLGATGELFFGEGSRLTVL.

This clone has just a few counts. The chain carries TRBV6-5 and TRBJ2-7; no definite D call. CDR3 size: 13 residues. Germline V gives CDR1 MNHEY, CDR2 SVGAGI. V shed 5 bases and J shed 2 bases, with 10 bases lying between them. The CDR3 is CASSAQVTYEQYF. CDR3 bases: TGTGCCAGCAGTGCTCAGGTCACCTACGAGCAGTACTTC.

This clone was seen only a few times. V gene TRBV5-5 combines with J gene TRBJ2-7, with D hard to call. CDR1 is SGHKS and CDR2 is YYEKEE in the germline V gene (reference sequence). CDR3 length: 12 residues. V gave up 4 bases and J gave up 3 bases, with 8 bases separating them. In DNA form, the CDR3 reads TGTGCCAGCAGCCCGGAGTACTACGAGCAGTACTTC. Protein sequence: CASSPEYYEQYF.

This clone came up a few times. The J gene is TRBJ1-6, the V gene TRBV6-1; D gene unclear. Germline lookup yields CDR1 MNHNS and CDR2 SASEGT. The CDR3 length is 15 residues. V lost 4 bases and J lost 0, with 7 bases in between. The CDR3 sequence is CASSGYSSYNSPLHF. As DNA, the CDR3 is TGTGCCAGCAGTGGATACAGCTCCTATAATTCACCCCTCCACTTT.

The V and J genes are TRBV19 and TRBJ1-5, with D perhaps TRBD1 (5 bases). CDR3 length: 13 amino acids. The germline V and J ends were trimmed by 7 bases and 5 bases, with 12 bases remaining between them. Germline-derived CDR1 and CDR2 are LNHDA and SQIVND (reference sequence). CDR3 nucleotides: TGTGCCAGTATCGTCGGGGGGGATCAGCCCCAGCATTTT. Protein: CASIVGGDQPQHF.

This rearrangement joins TRBV7-3 to TRBJ1-1, with D maybe TRBD1 (6 bases). The germline V gene encodes CDR1 SGHTA and CDR2 FQGTGA. V lost 5 bases and J lost 8, with 15 bases in between. The CDR3 length is 13 residues. The CDR3: CASSQRGIREAFF. CDR3 in DNA: TGTGCCAGCAGCCAGAGGGGGATCCGGGAAGCTTTCTTT.

The V and J genes are TRBV27 and TRBJ2-2; 9 positions agree with TRBD2. V shed 7 bases, J shed 0 bases, and the junction held 3 bases outside the gene matches. Germline loops: CDR1 MNHEY, CDR2 SMNVEV (reference sequence). This CDR3 is 15 amino acids long. CDR3 sequence: CASNRLAANTGELFF. CDR3 in DNA: TGTGCCAGCAACAGACTAGCGGCGAACACCGGGGAGCTGTTTTTT.

This clone was seen only a few times. The rearrangement links TRBV4-3 to TRBJ1-1; no reliable D call. Germline-derived CDR1 and CDR2 are LGHNA and YSLEER. V gave up 0 bases and J gave up 1 base, with 15 bases separating them. The CDR3 contains 17 residues. CDR3 residues: CASSQDLTRTGNTEAFF. The CDR3 bases are TGCGCCAGCAGCCAAGATCTCACTAGGACTGGGAACACTGAAGCTTTCTTT.

V gene TRBV4-3 combines with J gene TRBJ1-6; possible D gene TRBD1, 6 bases. The V end was cut by 4 bases, the J end by 8 bases, with 18 bases between. Germline values: CDR1 LGHNA, CDR2 YSLEER. CDR3 length: 16 amino acids. Written as DNA, the CDR3 is TGCGCCAGCAGCCGAGCCTTCGGGACACTATATTCACCCCTCCACTTT. Translating it yields CASSRAFGTLYSPLHF.